These 8 T cell receptor beta chains originate from one sample sequenced in a study of blood T cells in healthy people across ages. A J-beta primer mix and a sample-barcoded 5' primer were used in a second PCR of about 7 to 12 cycles. TCRdb re-derived calls from the 5' RACE reads in MiXCR, one entry per CDR3 protein. The sample carries about 1.8 million distinct CDR3 sequences, approximately 50% recorded once. Sequenced material: blood. The receptor set was obtained from a woman between 40 and 55 years old in good health.

The V and J genes are TRBV24-1 and TRBJ2-1; 7 nucleotides align to TRBD2. Germline V gene lookup returns CDR1 KGHDR and CDR2 SFDVKD. The CDR3 sequence is 13 residues long. The trim removed 7 bases at V and 10 bases at J, leaving 9 bases unmatched. CDR3: CATRPGGVGEQFF. CDR3 nucleotide sequence: TGTGCCACCAGGCCGGGGGGAGTTGGGGAGCAGTTCTTC.

The chain couples TRBV28 to TRBJ2-5; TRBD2 might be the D (5 bases). The V end lost 3 bases, the J end lost 1 base, and 18 bases lay between the germline ends. Looked up from germline, CDR1 is MDHEN and CDR2 is SYDVKM. The CDR3 is 17 amino acids. The CDR3 DNA follows: TGTGCCAGCAGTTTTAGACTACTCGATAAATTCCAAGAGACCCAGTACTTC. It codes for CASSFRLLDKFQETQYF.

The chain couples TRBV3-1 to TRBJ1-2; D might be TRBD1 (6 bases). Germline V CDR1 and CDR2: LGHDT, YNNKEL (reference sequence). Trimming stripped 1 base from V and 6 bases from J, with 18 bases between. There are 16 residues in the CDR3. The DNA for the CDR3 is TGTGCCAGCAGCCAAGGGTCTCTTACAGGGCTAAATGGCTACACCTTC. It encodes CASSQGSLTGLNGYTF.

The chain carries TRBV20-1 and TRBJ1-2; 7 bases align to TRBD1. CDR3 length: 15 amino acids. V lost 3 bases, J lost 1 base, and 8 bases stayed unmatched. Germline V gives CDR1 DFQATT, CDR2 SNEGSKA (reference sequence). This CDR3 reads CSARQGGNLNYGYTF. In DNA form, the CDR3 reads TGCAGTGCTAGGCAGGGGGGGAACCTTAACTATGGCTACACCTTC.

This clonotype was recorded a few times. This sequence joins TRBV4-3 and TRBJ2-3; the D is unclear. Germline V gene data show CDR1 as LGHNA and CDR2 as YSLEER. V was cut by 0 bases and J by 8 bases, with 24 bases left in between. The CDR3 consists of 18 residues. CDR3 nucleotides: TGCGCCAGCAGCCAAGAGACGATAGCAGCCCGGCTTGATGGTACGCAGTATTTT. Its protein product is CASSQETIAARLDGTQYF.

The chain couples TRBV2 to TRBJ2-5, with D possibly being TRBD1 (5 bases). The last part of the DNA fits TRBJ2-7 better; the J call may be wrong. This CDR3 is 18 amino acids long. Germline V lookup: CDR1 SNHLY, CDR2 FYNNEI. CDR3 sequence reads: CASSEAEGRTGWAYEQYF. In nucleotides, the CDR3 is TGTGCCAGCAGTGAAGCAGAAGGCAGAACAGGCTGGGCCTACGAGCAGTACTTC.

The count of this clonotype is one. The V gene is TRBV7-9, the J gene TRBJ1-2, with TRBD1 as a possible D gene (5 bases). The CDR3 is 15 amino acids. Trimming took 3 bases from V and 3 from J, leaving 14 bases between them. CDR1 is SEHNR, CDR2 FQNEAQ, per germline (reference sequence). The CDR3 reads CASSFGGGRDYGYTF. In DNA, the CDR3 is TGTGCCAGCAGCTTCGGTGGGGGACGAGACTATGGCTACACCTTC.

The V and J genes are TRBV27 and TRBJ1-5; D is unresolved. CDR1 is MNHEY, CDR2 SMNVEV, per germline (reference sequence). The CDR3 spans 13 residues. Trimming removed 8 bases at V and 2 bases at J, with 10 bases between. Written as DNA, the CDR3 is TGTGCCAGCGGGCCTTATGGCAATCAGCCCCAGCATTTT. Encoded protein: CASGPYGNQPQHF.